This TCR beta chain was documented in a study of blood T cell repertoires in COVID-19. Study-level background: Samples representing acute and convalescent COVID-19 were sourced from the United States, Italy and Spain. PBMCs, B-cell-depleted T cells, or T cells provided the cDNA or gDNA that made up the material.

In the study's own analysis: Reference gene primers were amplified, and this amplification served to estimate nucleated cell counts. The table came from immunoSEQ multiplex PCR; TCRdb's copy has only in-frame clones and leaves some out. V, J and clone size are taken as reported in that table, and D and trimming were inferred from the DNA itself. This sample has approximately 200,000 clones, with roughly 88% found just once. Per germline, CDR1 MGHRA and CDR2 YSYEKL. The V and J ends lost 4 bases and 2 bases respectively, with 12 bases between them. This CDR3 spans 14 amino acids. This TCR was recovered from a woman aged 25 to 39 with acute or convalescent COVID-19. V gene TRBV4-1 combines with J gene TRBJ2-7; D possibly corresponds to TRBD1 (6 bases). The sample comprised peripheral blood. The CDR3 region is CASSRIQGTYEQYF. DNA for the CDR3: TGCGCCAGCAGCCGAATACAGGGAACCTACGAGCAGTACTTC.